This record concerns one TCR beta chain sequence. Unique molecular identifier tags were affixed to discrete cDNA molecules. In TCRdb, the 5' RACE reads were re-called with MiXCR into one record per CDR3 protein. There are tens of thousands of distinct CDR3 sequences in the sample; roughly 15% occur only once, and roughly an eighth lies in the top ten. The data originate from a study of early T cells in non-severe SARS-CoV-2 infection. V shed 7 bases, J shed 8 bases, and the junction held 4 bases outside the gene matches. Germline V gene lookup returns CDR1 LNHNV and CDR2 YYDKDF (reference sequence). The CDR3 contains 12 residues.

The V and J genes are TRBV15 and TRBJ2-4; 8 bases are a match to TRBD1. The source is an adult who was a healthcare worker with PCR-confirmed SARS-CoV-2 infection or an uninfected control (not recorded which). Source material: whole blood. The CDR3 nucleotides are TGTGCCACCAACAGGGGGGAGGACATTCAGTACTTC. Translating gives CATNRGEDIQYF.